The rows below give T cell receptor beta chains drawn from one sample of a study of regulatory T cells in long-lasting Graves disease. TCRdb re-derived calls from the multiplex PCR reads in MiXCR, one entry per CDR3 protein. The table lists 530,000 or so distinct CDR3 sequences, roughly 13% of them singletons. Separately, the same data were catalogued under a study of T cells in Graves' hyperthyroidism and ophthalmopathy.

Sequencing was performed on peripheral blood mononuclear cells (PBMCs), taken at new diagnosis, from a patient treated with antithyroid drugs. The receptors derive from a man aged 25-45 years with Graves disease. CDR3s include the opening cysteine and the closing phenylalanine or tryptophan. The D gene is left open where the match is weak. Clone size is shown for a subset of rows, as once, few, many or a class of expanded clone.

V	D	size	J	DNA	CDR3
TRBV2	TRBD2	many	TRBJ2-1	TGTGCCAGCAGTGAAGCGTTACTAGCGGGGACCTACAATGAGCAGTTCTTC	CASSEALLAGTYNEQFF
TRBV6-1	TRBD2	many	TRBJ2-7	TGTGCCAGCAGGGAACTAGCGGCGGAGGAGCAGTACTTC	CASRELAAEEQYF
TRBV11-2	NA	many	TRBJ2-7	TGTGCCAGCAGCTTAGAGGGGGGGCTCAACTACGAGCAGTACTTC	CASSLEGGLNYEQYF
TRBV29-1	NA	once	TRBJ2-2	TGCAGCACGGGACGGACTCTAAACACCGGGGAGCTGTTTTTT	CSTGRTLNTGELFF
TRBV6-1	NA	many	TRBJ2-5	TGTGCCAGCAGAGCACAATTAGGAGAGACCCAGTACTTC	CASRAQLGETQYF
TRBV20-1	TRBD2	few	TRBJ2-1	TGCAGTGCTATCCATACTTCCGGGACTAGCGGAGTCAATGAGCAGTTCTTC	CSAIHTSGTSGVNEQFF
TRBV27	NA	many	TRBJ2-7	TGTGCCAGCAGTTTCGATGTAGGGACTGCCCCATTCGTCTACGAGCAGTACTTC	CASSFDVGTAPFVYEQYF
TRBV19	NA	NA	TRBJ2-1	TGTGCCTCCTCGGGGAGGACTCTTCTTAATGAGCAGTTCTTC	CASSGRTLLNEQFF
TRBV30	NA	few	TRBJ2-1	TGTGCCTGGAGCAGGGGCAATGAGCAGTTCTTC	CAWSRGNEQFF
TRBV14	NA	once	TRBJ2-7	TGTGCCAGCAGCCCCGACCCCTCGGGCGAGCAGTACTTC	CASSPDPSGEQYF
TRBV11-2	NA	many	TRBJ2-7	TGTGCCAGCAGGATGACGGGGGAGCAGTACTTC	CASRMTGEQYF
TRBV20-1	NA	many	TRBJ2-5	TGCAGTGCTACAATTTTGTACCAAGAGACCCAGTACTTC	CSATILYQETQYF
TRBV2	TRBD1	many	TRBJ2-1	TGTGCCAGCAGTGCCCCCGACAGGGACCTCTACAATGAGCAGTTCTTC	CASSAPDRDLYNEQFF
TRBV6-5	TRBD2	many	TRBJ2-5	TGTGCCAGCAGTTACGGGGCTAGCGGGAGTGGGAAGACCCAGTACTTC	CASSYGASGSGKTQYF
TRBV19	TRBD2	many	TRBJ2-7	TGTGCCAGTAGTATTAGCGCGGGAGCCCCCTACGAGCAGTACTTC	CASSISAGAPYEQYF
TRBV5-1	TRBD1	many	TRBJ2-1	TGCGCCAGCAGCTTGGAACAGGGGCGAATCAATGAGCAGTTCTTC	CASSLEQGRINEQFF
TRBV7-9	NA	many	TRBJ1-1	TGTGCCAGCAGCCTTCAGGGAGTTAGGAACACTGAAGCTTTCTTT	CASSLQGVRNTEAFF
TRBV20-1	NA	many	TRBJ1-2	TGCAGTGCAACCGGGCCAGACTTCGGCTACACCTTC	CSATGPDFGYTF
TRBV6-2/TRBV6-3	NA	many	TRBJ2-3	TGTGCCAGCAGGCCCCAAGCAAGCGATACGCAGTATTTT	CASRPQASDTQYF
TRBV2	NA	many	TRBJ1-5	TGTGCCAGCACGCAGGAAGGAAGCAATCAGCCCCAGCATTTT	CASTQEGSNQPQHF
TRBV16	NA	many	TRBJ2-2	TGTGCCAGCAGCCGGATGGGGACCCGCTCCACCGGGGAGCTGTTTTTT	CASSRMGTRSTGELFF
TRBV12-3/TRBV12-4	NA	many	TRBJ1-1	TGTGCCAGCAGTTTAGAGGGGAGGGGCACTGAAGCTTTCTTT	CASSLEGRGTEAFF
TRBV29-1	TRBD1	many	TRBJ2-7	TGCAGCGTTGAAACAGGGGGCCCCTACGAGCAGTACTTC	CSVETGGPYEQYF
TRBV12-3/TRBV12-4	TRBD1	NA	TRBJ1-3	TGTGCCAGCAGTCCACGGCCCCCGGGACAGGGATCTGGAAACACCATATATTTT	CASSPRPPGQGSGNTIYF
TRBV4-2	NA	NA	TRBJ1-2	TGTGCCAGCAGCCAAGATGTGGTAGAAAACTATGGCTACACCTTC	CASSQDVVENYGYTF
TRBV20-1	TRBD1	NA	TRBJ2-2	TGCAGTGCTAGAGATAGGGGGACAGGGGGGACCGGGGAGCTGTTTTTT	CSARDRGTGGTGELFF
TRBV29-1	NA	NA	TRBJ1-2	TGCAGCGTTAGACAGGTCTCCGGCTATGGCTACACCTTC	CSVRQVSGYGYTF
TRBV6-2/TRBV6-3	NA	few	TRBJ1-2	TGTGCCAGCAGTTACTCGATTGGGGACGCCCCTAACTATGGCTACACCTTC	CASSYSIGDAPNYGYTF
TRBV7-7	NA	few	TRBJ2-5	TGTGCTAGCAGCTTAGGTTTAGGCGGGGAAGAGACCCAGTACTTC	CASSLGLGGEETQYF
TRBV6-1	NA	NA	TRBJ2-1	TGTGCCAGCAGCCTAAGAAGCAATGAGCAGTTCTTC	CASSLRSNEQFF
TRBV19	TRBD1	many	TRBJ1-1	TGTGCCAGTTTACAAGGGGGCCAGTTGAAGAACACTGAAGCTTTCTTT	CASLQGGQLKNTEAFF
TRBV27	NA	many	TRBJ1-3	TGTGCCAGCAGTTACTCAGGCGCTGGAAACACCATATATTTT	CASSYSGAGNTIYF
TRBV9	NA	few	TRBJ2-1	TGTGCCAGCAGCGTACCAGACCGTCACAATGAGCAGTTCTTC	CASSVPDRHNEQFF
TRBV11-2	TRBD2	many	TRBJ2-5	TGTGCCAGCAGCCGACTAGCGGGAGGGCCGAGGGAGACCCAGTACTTC	CASSRLAGGPRETQYF
TRBV5-1	NA	NA	TRBJ1-2	TGCGCCAGCAGCTTGGTGGACGGAACTAACTATGGCTACACCTTC	CASSLVDGTNYGYTF
TRBV6-2/TRBV6-3	NA	few	TRBJ2-7	TGTGCCAGCAGTTATCGGGTCTACTACGAGCAGTACTTC	CASSYRVYYEQYF
TRBV29-1	NA	NA	TRBJ2-5	TGCAGCGTGGACAGCCCGCCGTACTTC	CSVDSPPYF
TRBV29-1	NA	many	TRBJ2-1	TGCAGCGTTGAAGGGGGCGGGGTCGCCTACAATGAGCAGTTCTTC	CSVEGGGVAYNEQFF
TRBV4-2	NA	few	TRBJ2-2	TGTGCCAGCAGCCAAGGTCCCGGGGAGCTGTTTTTT	CASSQGPGELFF
TRBV3-1	NA	NA	TRBJ2-3	TGTGCCAGCAGCCAAGATCGGGCTGATACGCAGTATTTT	CASSQDRADTQYF
TRBV12-3/TRBV12-4	TRBD1	NA	TRBJ1-2	TGTGCCAGCAGTTTAACCCCGGGACAGGTTTATGGCTACACCTTC	CASSLTPGQVYGYTF
TRBV7-2	TRBD2	many	TRBJ2-1	TGTGCCAGCAGCCTGACTAGCGGGACTTACAATGAGCAGTTCTTC	CASSLTSGTYNEQFF
TRBV27	NA	many	TRBJ1-6	TGTGCCAGCAGGTCAGGGAGATCACCCCTCCACTTT	CASRSGRSPLHF
TRBV4-2	TRBD2	NA	TRBJ2-1	TGTGCCAGCAGCCAAGTATCACTAGCGGGAGTCCGGGAGTTCTTC	CASSQVSLAGVREFF
TRBV29-1	NA	NA	TRBJ1-1	TGCAGCGTTGAAGCGACCCTAGGGTCTGAAGCTTTCTTT	CSVEATLGSEAFF
TRBV7-9	TRBD2	NA	TRBJ2-1	TGTGCCAGCAGCTTTATTAGCGGGAGGGCCGATTACAATGAGCAGTTCTTC	CASSFISGRADYNEQFF
TRBV10-3	TRBD1	NA	TRBJ1-5	TGTGCCATCAGCCGGGACAGGGTCGGGCAGCCCCAGCATTTT	CAISRDRVGQPQHF
TRBV10-1	NA	NA	TRBJ2-3	TGCGCCAGCAGTGATGTACTAACGGGGCCCACAGATACGCAGTATTTT	CASSDVLTGPTDTQYF
TRBV6-1	NA	many	TRBJ1-1	TGTGCCAGCATGCACGCCACGAGGCAGGTTCTAGCAGCTTTCTTT	CASMHATRQVLAAFF
TRBV19	NA	few	TRBJ2-1	TGTGCCAGTAGTATAAGAGGGACCCACTACAATGAGCAGTTCTTC	CASSIRGTHYNEQFF
TRBV9	TRBD2	NA	TRBJ2-2	TGTGCCAGCAGCGTTTGGACTAGCGGCCCGAACACCGGGGAGCTGTTTTTT	CASSVWTSGPNTGELFF
TRBV27	NA	many	TRBJ2-7	TGTGCCAGCAGCCCCTGGGCGGAGGGTACCACCTACGAGCAGTACTTC	CASSPWAEGTTYEQYF
TRBV7-9	NA	many	TRBJ2-7	TGTGCCAGCAGTCGGGCGCCTTCCTACGAGCAGTACTTC	CASSRAPSYEQYF
TRBV27	NA	many	TRBJ2-1	TGTGCCAGCAGTTCCCTAGCGAGGGCCTACAATGAGCAGTTCTTC	CASSSLARAYNEQFF
TRBV11-2	NA	many	TRBJ2-7	TGTGCCAGCAGCTTCCCCAACCTCCCCTACGAGCAGTACTTC	CASSFPNLPYEQYF
TRBV12-3/TRBV12-4	TRBD1	many	TRBJ2-3	TGTGCCAGCAGCGGGGACAGGGGGCACCCAGATACGCAGTATTTT	CASSGDRGHPDTQYF
TRBV12-3/TRBV12-4	NA	many	TRBJ1-1	TGTGCCAGCAGAACTCAGGGCGGGATTGAAGCTTTCTTT	CASRTQGGIEAFF
TRBV12-3/TRBV12-4	NA	many	TRBJ1-5	TGTGCCAGCAGTTCCTCCCAGGGTTTAGGCTTAAATCAGCCCCAGCATTTT	CASSSSQGLGLNQPQHF
TRBV15	NA	few	TRBJ1-5	TGTGCCACCAGCAGAGATCCCCGGGATCAGAGTGGGCCCCAGCATTTT	CATSRDPRDQSGPQHF